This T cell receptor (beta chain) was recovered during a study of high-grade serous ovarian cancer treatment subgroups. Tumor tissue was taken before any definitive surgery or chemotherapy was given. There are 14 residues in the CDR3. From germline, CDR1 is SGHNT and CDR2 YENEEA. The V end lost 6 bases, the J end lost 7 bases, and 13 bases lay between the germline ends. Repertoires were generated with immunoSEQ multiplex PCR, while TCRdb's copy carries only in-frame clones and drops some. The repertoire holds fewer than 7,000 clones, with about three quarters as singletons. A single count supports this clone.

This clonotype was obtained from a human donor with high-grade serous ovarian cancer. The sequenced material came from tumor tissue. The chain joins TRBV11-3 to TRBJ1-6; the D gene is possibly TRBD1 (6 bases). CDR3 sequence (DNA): TGTGCCAGCAGTTTTTCCGGGACAAATTCACCCCTCCACTTT. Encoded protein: CASSFSGTNSPLHF.